The 21 T cell receptor beta chains presented below share a single source sample, sequenced in a study of blood T cell repertoires in COVID-19. The method was immunoSEQ multiplex PCR; TCRdb's version includes in-frame clones alone and lacks a portion of them. The sample has 200,000 to 250,000 clones, approximately 80% seen once; the top ten hold more than 3%. Sequencing used PBMCs or T cells enriched from blood (not recorded which). The receptors were sampled from a woman aged 55 to 70 who had recovered from COVID-19.

This clone appeared once. V usage is TRBV19 and J usage is TRBJ2-5; TRBD2 aligns across 15 bases. V shed 5 bases and J 1 base; nucleotides not matched to a gene: 17. Germline V CDR1 and CDR2: LNHDA, SQIVND (reference sequence). This CDR3 contains 21 residues. CDR3 sequence: CASSFLPGLAGGREFQETQYF. In nucleotides, the CDR3 is TGTGCCAGTAGTTTCCTACCGGGACTAGCGGGGGGTAGGGAATTCCAAGAGACCCAGTACTTC.

The J gene is TRBJ1-1, the V gene TRBV2; 10 bases are a match to TRBD1. There are 16 residues in the CDR3. With V trimmed by 6 bases and J by 3 bases, 10 bases remained unmatched. Germline assignment: CDR1 SNHLY and CDR2 FYNNEI. CDR3 region: CASSRQGARVDTEAFF. CDR3 DNA: TGTGCCAGCAGCCGACAGGGGGCGAGGGTGGACACTGAAGCTTTCTTT.

This chain connects TRBV21-1 to TRBJ2-2; the DNA was not compared with TRBD2, the D call given in the table. TRBV21-1 is an annotated pseudogene. This CDR3 has 17 residues. The CDR3 sequence: CASSKEVPGKMTGELFF. DNA for the CDR3: TGTGCCAGCAGCAAAGAGGTCCCGGGGAAAATGACCGGGGAGCTGTTTTTT.

This chain links TRBV5-1 with TRBJ2-5; no definite D call. The CDR3 sequence is 14 residues long. V was cut by 4 bases and J by 0 bases, with 10 bases left in between. CDR1 is SGHRS, CDR2 YFSETQ, per germline. In DNA, the CDR3 is TGCGCCAGCAGCCTTGGCCCGAACCAAGAGACCCAGTACTTC. Translation gives CASSLGPNQETQYF.

V usage is TRBV3-1 (or the pseudogene TRBV3-2) and J usage is TRBJ1-5, with D possibly matching TRBD1 (5 bases). This CDR3 contains 15 residues. V was pared by 0 bases and J by 5 bases, with 11 bases between. The germline V gene encodes CDR1 LGHDT and CDR2 YNNKEL (reference sequence). DNA of the CDR3: TGTGCCAGCAGCCAAGAACCGGGGGGGGATCAGCCCCAGCATTTT. Protein product: CASSQEPGGDQPQHF.

This clone was recorded only once. V is TRBV10-3 and J is TRBJ1-2, with D unresolved. The V end was cut by 4 bases, the J end by 8 bases, with 23 bases between. Germline values: CDR1 ENHRY, CDR2 SYGVKD. The length of the CDR3 is 16 residues. The CDR3 sequence is CAISGHREQASWGYTF. As DNA, the CDR3 is TGTGCCATCAGTGGACACCGGGAGCAGGCCTCTTGGGGCTACACCTTC.

For the CDR3, the DNA is TGTGCCAGCAGCCAATCAGGGTCGGAAGCTGGGGCCAACGTCCTGACTTTC. Translated, it gives CASSQSGSEAGANVLTF. The chain employs TRBV4-2 and TRBJ2-6, with TRBD1 as a possible D gene (5 bases). The germline gives CDR1 LGHNA, CDR2 YNFKEQ. The ends were cut back, 2 bases at V and 2 bases at J, with 13 bases in the middle. CDR3 length: 17 residues.

This rearrangement joins TRBV7-9 to TRBJ1-2; TRBD1 matches 8 bases. Germline CDR1 is SEHNR and CDR2 is FQNEAQ (reference sequence). The length of the CDR3 is 16 residues. The V segment lost 0 bases and the J segment 2 bases; nucleotides outside the gene matches: 5. DNA of the CDR3: TGTGCCAGCAGCTTAGCTGTAGCAGGGGGCAACTATGGCTACACCTTC. Translated, it gives CASSLAVAGGNYGYTF.

CDR3 residues: CASSFGLADQETQYF. CDR3 sequence (DNA): TGTGCCAGCAGCTTCGGACTAGCGGACCAAGAGACCCAGTACTTC. The chain recombines TRBV7-2 with TRBJ2-5, with 10 bases fitting TRBD2. CDR3 length equals 15 residues. J gave up 0 bases and V 3 bases, and 1 base lay outside the gene matches. CDR1 and CDR2 from the germline V gene are SGHTA and FQGNSA.

The chain uses TRBV5-6 and TRBJ2-6; a possible D gene is TRBD1 (5 bases). Germline CDR1 and CDR2: SGHDT and YYEEEE. The CDR3 sequence is 16 residues long. Trimming pared 4 bases from V and 0 bases from J, leaving 11 bases between. The CDR3 DNA reads TGTGCCAGCAGCGTGGGGCTGAACTCTGGGGCCAACGTCCTGACTTTC. As protein: CASSVGLNSGANVLTF.

The V call is TRBV7-8, the J call TRBJ1-1, with D possibly being TRBD1 (5 bases). CDR1 SGHVS and CDR2 FQNEAQ come from the germline V gene. This CDR3 has 15 amino acids. Trimming removed 2 bases from V and 2 bases from J, with 12 bases in between. CDR3 amino acids: CASSLQGISNTEAFF. The DNA of the CDR3 is TGTGCCAGCAGCTTACAGGGTATTTCAAACACTGAAGCTTTCTTT.

This clone was detected once. CDR3 DNA sequence: TGTGCCTGGAGTACAGGGGCATTTAACTATGGCTACACCTTC. It encodes CAWSTGAFNYGYTF. The chain employs TRBV30 and TRBJ1-2; 7 nucleotides line up with TRBD1. V shed 2 bases, J shed 1 base, and the junction held 4 bases outside the gene matches. CDR3 length: 14 residues. CDR1 and CDR2 from the germline V gene are GTSNPN and SVGIG (reference sequence). The full variable domain, with the rest looked up from reference TRBV30 and TRBJ1-2, is SQTIHQWPATLVQPVGSPLSLECTVEGTSNPNLYWYRQAAGRGLQLLFYSVGIGQISSEVPQNLSASRPQDRQFILSSKKLLLSDSGFYLCAWSTGAFNYGYTFGSGTRLTVV.

This clone was counted ten times or more. The gene calls are TRBV29-1 and TRBJ2-1; 8 bases align to TRBD1. Germline V lookup: CDR1 SQVTM, CDR2 ANQGSEA. Trimming at V came to 2 bases and at J to 3 bases, leaving 3 bases not matched to a gene. This CDR3 region has 14 residues. CDR3 in DNA: TGCAGCGTTGAAAGACAGGGGTACTACAATGAGCAGTTCTTC. This gives the protein CSVERQGYYNEQFF.

This rearrangement joins TRBV7-9 to TRBJ2-7; D gene unclear. Trimming removed 1 base from V and 0 bases from J, with 7 bases in between. The CDR3 has 14 amino acids. Germline V CDR1 and CDR2: SEHNR, FQNEAQ (reference sequence). This CDR3 reads CASSLDSISYEQYF. The DNA of the CDR3 is TGTGCCAGCAGCTTAGACAGTATCTCCTACGAGCAGTACTTC.

The chain recombines TRBV12-5 with TRBJ1-1; D remains ambiguous. Trimming removed 2 bases from V and 4 bases from J, with 5 bases in between. Germline assignment: CDR1 LGHNT and CDR2 FRNRAP. This CDR3 has 12 residues. CDR3 region: CASGLYSTEAFF. DNA of the CDR3: TGTGCTAGTGGTTTGTACAGCACTGAAGCTTTCTTT. Full variable domain (missing parts from reference TRBV12-5 and TRBJ1-1): DARVTQTPRHKVTEMGQEVTMRCQPILGHNTVFWYRQTMMQGLELLAYFRNRAPLDDSGMPKDRFSAEMPDATLATLKIQPSEPRDSAVYFCASGLYSTEAFFGQGTRLTVV.

V gene TRBV5-1 combines with J gene TRBJ1-2; 8 bases are a match to TRBD1. Germline loops: CDR1 SGHRS, CDR2 YFSETQ. The CDR3 consists of 15 residues. Trimming removed 4 bases from V and 7 bases from J; junction bases left unmatched: 12. CDR3 protein: CASSATGARSGGYTF. CDR3 nucleotides: TGCGCCAGCAGCGCGACAGGGGCCAGATCCGGTGGCTACACCTTC.

The chain carries TRBV7-2 and TRBJ2-1, with TRBD1 matching 9 bases. The CDR3 sequence is 13 residues long. Germline values: CDR1 SGHTA, CDR2 FQGNSA. The ends lost 7 bases at V and 4 bases at J; junction bases unmatched: 2. CDR3 bases: TGTGCCAGCACCGACAGGGGGTACAATGAGCAGTTCTTC. Translated: CASTDRGYNEQFF.

The V call is TRBV5-1, the J call TRBJ2-3; D gene uncertain. Germline V gene data show CDR1 as SGHRS and CDR2 as YFSETQ. Trimming removed 0 bases at V and 5 bases at J, with 4 bases between. The CDR3 is 12 amino acids. The CDR3 DNA is TGCGCCAGCAGCTTGGCCAGAGATACGCAGTATTTT. Translated, it gives CASSLARDTQYF.

The chain carries TRBV12-5 and TRBJ2-7; TRBD2 matches 7 bases. Germline V gene sequence: CDR1 LGHNT, CDR2 FRNRAP. The V gene end was trimmed by 5 bases and the J gene end by 0 bases; junction bases not matched to a gene: 7. This CDR3 is built from 15 residues. Written as DNA, the CDR3 is TGTGCTAGTGGTCCGCAAGCGGGATACTCCTACGAGCAGTACTTC. This sequence encodes CASGPQAGYSYEQYF. Combining the CDR3 with reference TRBV12-5 and TRBJ2-7 gives the whole variable domain DARVTQTPRHKVTEMGQEVTMRCQPILGHNTVFWYRQTMMQGLELLAYFRNRAPLDDSGMPKDRFSAEMPDATLATLKIQPSEPRDSAVYFCASGPQAGYSYEQYFGPGTRLTVT.

The V and J genes are TRBV18 and TRBJ2-4; maybe TRBD2 (6 bases). Between the trimmed V and J ends, which lost 0 bases and 2 bases, there was a span of 11 bases. Germline CDR1 is KGHSH and CDR2 is LQKENI. The CDR3 loop spans 16 amino acids. The CDR3 spells CASSPPASATKNIQYF. DNA for the CDR3: TGTGCCAGCTCACCACCTGCTAGCGCGACCAAAAACATTCAGTACTTC.

The CDR3 sequence: CAKTGEVTEAFF. The CDR3 region has the DNA TGTGCCAAAACGGGGGAAGTCACTGAAGCTTTCTTT. The chain recombines TRBV24-1 with TRBJ1-1; a weak D match, TRBD1 (5 bases). CDR1 KGHDR and CDR2 SFDVKD come from the germline V gene. The CDR3 runs 12 residues. Trimming took off 11 bases at V and 4 bases at J, with 13 bases between the two ends.